This T cell receptor beta chain came from a study of identical twins (dated by TCRdb to the mid-2010s). Broadly, across the study: The study deep-sequenced TCR alpha and beta repertoires from monozygotic twins, unrelated adults of various ages and cord blood to test whether fetal clonotypes persist. To rule out contamination, the twin experiments were replicated at different times with different library preparation protocols.

Every donor in the study was a healthy Caucasian. The twin cohort comprised three pairs of female monozygotic twins, all aged roughly 18 to 30 years. Positive isolation kits from Invitrogen were used to isolate CD4+ and CD8+ T cell populations. With regard to this clonotype: Its antigen target is currently unknown. Qualities for individual bases were not recorded, and no much larger clone is one base off.

V is cut by 5 bases and J by 4 bases, and the space between the germline ends is 12 bases. Based on the germline V gene, the CDR1 and CDR2 sequences are SGHTA and FQGNSA. From its cysteine to its phenylalanine, the CDR3 spans 13 amino acids. The retained sequence is limited to the CDR3, 39 bases, with the frame set at the first base. Library method: 5' RACE. TCRdb shows the sequencer as Illumina HiSeq 2000. A universal primer binding site was added through template switching, and the final cDNA carried a unique molecular identifier so that TCR cDNA molecules could be counted accurately. First-strand cDNA for TCR alpha and beta chains was synthesized from specific primers in the conserved constant-segment region. To control for contamination, each cDNA library was double barcoded with a SMART-Mk sample barcode plus Illumina barcodes. TruSeq adapter sequences and Illumina sample barcodes were added in two successive PCR steps. Sequencing of the TCR alpha and beta cDNA libraries was done on the Illumina HiSeq platform using custom primers. Per the original workflow: MiGEC was used to process raw reads and extract unique molecular identifiers, and MiXCR was used to find CDR3 positions. For each individual, recombination models were inferred using an EM algorithm with the repgenHMM and IGoR tools. The tcR package in R was used for shared clonotype analysis, with sharing normalized by the product of cloneset sizes. To study raw recombination without the effects of thymic and clonal selection, out-of-frame nonproductive sequences were analyzed. The raw public reads went through TCRdb reprocessing: fastp at Q25, MiXCR clone calling, in-frame beta chains kept. Rows are combined by CDR3 protein, so each entry shows the most common genes and DNA. TCRdb assigned the V and J calls; the authors' analysis was not used. Within this sample are nearly 200,000 distinct CDR3 sequences, with around 15% of them counted one time only. The top ten hold 35% to 45% of the sample.

What the work shows at the level of the full study, not this receptor alone: In monozygotic twins, out-of-frame TCR alpha sharing was systematically underestimated by recombination models, although the models agreed with sharing between unrelated individuals. The excess sharing between twins in beta out-of-frame sequences was weaker because fewer shared sequences reduced the signal-to-noise ratio. Compared with coincidental sharing between unrelated individuals, out-of-frame TCR alpha sequences shared between twins had an excess of sequences with low generation probability. Invariant T cells such as MAIT and iNKT could partly confound zero-insertion analyses, though diverse VJ usage argued against this for most clonotypes. Abundant cord blood beta clonotypes had fewer insertions, young adult naive repertoires showed a similar but weaker trend, and memory repertoires showed no such trend. Because the same donors could not be followed over many years, the conclusions relied on cross-sectional statistical analysis.

These data were also reused for a study on T cells expressing NK-cell markers. The second study reports: Three sorted T-cell subsets (CD3+CD56+NKG2C+, CD3+CD56+NKG2C- and CD3+CD56-NKG2C+) from under 10 donors had their TCR beta-chain repertoires profiled. Among the eight sequenced donors, only one was HCMV-seronegative, while the other seven were HCMV-seropositive. To restrict sorting to alphabetaTCR-expressing T cells, an anti-gammadeltaTCR antibody was added in several experiments. For 6 or 7 donors, the dominant CD3+CD56+NKG2C+ clonotypes were among the top 10 CD8+ clonotypes and accounted for about 1.0-7.5% of CD8+ T cells. Those dominant clonotypes were again the most abundant among CD3+CD56-NKG2C+ cells in a few donors, at about 28.3-65%. Whether the expanded NKG2C-expressing T cell clones were specific for HCMV antigens remained unclear. All eight donors whose samples were sequenced were randomly selected healthy volunteers, three of them men and five women. HCMV serostatus was determined by detecting HCMV-specific IgG in serum with a commercial ELISA kit. MIGEC handled demultiplexing of the reads and grouping by UMI, while MiTCR was used to assemble and quantify clonotypes. To exclude erroneous sequences, any TCR cDNA sequence not supported by at least two reads was discarded. The tcR package was used for downstream repertoire analysis, and clonotypes were matched across fractions by CDR3 nucleotide sequence plus V segment. VDJmatch was used to annotate antigen specificity against VDJdb, with one amino acid substitution in CDR3 permitted.

The receptor chain draws on TRBV7-2 and TRBJ2-7; no D segment can be confidently identified. The TCR sequence derives from a woman aged 18-35 years in good health. Specimen: CD8+ T cells sorted from blood. For the CDR3, the sequence is CASSQMDPYEQYF. The DNA sequence is TGTGCCAGCAGCCAGATGGACCCTTACGAGCAGTACTTC.